This TCR beta chain was obtained from a study of cytomegalovirus exposure and HLA in healthy donors. Study context: An early data release held 80 million or so unique TCRs from HLA-typed donors. Study-wide points: Some highly shared sequence variants likely arose as a pipeline artifact. The study had only CMV serostatus as immune exposure information. Associated with cytomegalovirus, according to the listing, were 170 or so TCR beta chains.

Only one count was recorded for this clone. No antigen is known for it. It was with 60 Vbeta and 13 Jbeta primers that the PCR ran. Assay: immunoSEQ multiplex PCR; the TCRdb copy retains only in-frame clones and omits some. Counted here are 230,000 or so clones, approximately 91% occurring once; the ten biggest clones make up 1.5% to 2%. Per germline, CDR1 MNHNS and CDR2 SASEGT. This CDR3 is 14 amino acids long. V was clipped by 8 bases and J by 7 bases, with 20 bases between them. The TCR originated in a girl aged 2-15 years in good health and CMV-seronegative. The rearrangement uses TRBV6-1 and TRBJ2-5; maybe TRBD1 (6 bases). Material for sequencing was PBMCs. The CDR3 region is CASRWNRDTGTQYF. DNA for the CDR3: TGTGCCAGCCGTTGGAACAGGGACACCGGGACCCAGTACTTC.